The subject of this entry is one TCR beta chain. Its antigen is currently unknown. These data originate in a study of shared clonotypes between healthy human individuals. The CDR3 spans 23 residues. Authors' methods: As immunoSEQ supplied junction-only sequences (without quality scores), filtering differed. Measured with immunoSEQ multiplex PCR; TCRdb has only the in-frame clones, and not every one. The V and J calls and the clone size are those of that table, but D and trimming were determined from the DNA. The sample carries 950,000 to 1,100,000 clones, approximately 80% recorded once. Donors, healthy HIV-negative adults, lacked recent acute infections or vaccinations. Study-wide findings and caveats: In general, naive subsets displayed greater estimated richness than memory subsets did.

The receptor's source is a man younger than 35 in good health. Some clones in this sample may be carry-over from other donors' samples. J is TRBJ2-5 and V is TRBV12-2; the table gives TRBD2 as D, unverified against the DNA. TRBV12-2 is shown as a pseudogene. The sequenced sample consisted of memory CD4+ T cells from PBMCs. The subset was: CD45RA-negative fraction. In DNA form, the CDR3 reads TGTGCAAGTCGCTTAGCTCGCTGGCGGGAGACGCCGGGGTCGATTTCCCCCCAAGAGACCCAGTACTTC. It codes for CASRLARWRETPGSISPQETQYF.